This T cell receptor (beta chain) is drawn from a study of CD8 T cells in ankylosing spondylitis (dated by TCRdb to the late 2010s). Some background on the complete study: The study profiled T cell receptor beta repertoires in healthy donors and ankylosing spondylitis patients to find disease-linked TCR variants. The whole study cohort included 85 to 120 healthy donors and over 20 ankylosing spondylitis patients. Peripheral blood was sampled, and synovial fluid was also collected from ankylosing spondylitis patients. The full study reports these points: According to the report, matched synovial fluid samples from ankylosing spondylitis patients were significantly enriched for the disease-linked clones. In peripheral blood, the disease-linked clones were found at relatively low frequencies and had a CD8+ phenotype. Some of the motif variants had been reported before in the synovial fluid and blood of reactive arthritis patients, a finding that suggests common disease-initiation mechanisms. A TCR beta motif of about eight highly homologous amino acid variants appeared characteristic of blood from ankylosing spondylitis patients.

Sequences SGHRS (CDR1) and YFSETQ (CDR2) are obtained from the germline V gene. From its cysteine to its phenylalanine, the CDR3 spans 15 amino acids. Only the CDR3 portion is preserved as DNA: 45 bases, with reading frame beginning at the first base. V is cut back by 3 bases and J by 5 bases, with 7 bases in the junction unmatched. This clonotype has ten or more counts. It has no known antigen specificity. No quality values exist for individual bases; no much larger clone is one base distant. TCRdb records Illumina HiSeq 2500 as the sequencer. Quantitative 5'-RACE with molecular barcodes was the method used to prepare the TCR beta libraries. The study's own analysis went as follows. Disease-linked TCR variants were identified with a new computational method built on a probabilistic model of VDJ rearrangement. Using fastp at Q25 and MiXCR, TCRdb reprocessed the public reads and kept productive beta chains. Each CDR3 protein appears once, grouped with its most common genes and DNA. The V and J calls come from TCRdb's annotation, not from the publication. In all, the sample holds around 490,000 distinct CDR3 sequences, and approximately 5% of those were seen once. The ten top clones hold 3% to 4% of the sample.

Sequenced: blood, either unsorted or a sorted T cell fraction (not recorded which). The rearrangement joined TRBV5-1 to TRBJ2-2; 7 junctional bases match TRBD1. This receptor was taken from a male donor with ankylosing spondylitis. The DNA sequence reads TGCGCCAGCAGCTCTGGACAGGAGGTAACCGGGGAGCTGTTTTTT. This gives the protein CASSSGQEVTGELFF. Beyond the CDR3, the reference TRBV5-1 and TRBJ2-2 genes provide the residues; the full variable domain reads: KAGVTQTPRYLIKTRGQQVTLSCSPISGHRSVSWYQQTPGQGLQFLFEYFSETQRNKGNFPGRFSGRQFSNSRSEMNVSTLELGDSALYLCASSSGQEVTGELFFGEGSRLTVL.